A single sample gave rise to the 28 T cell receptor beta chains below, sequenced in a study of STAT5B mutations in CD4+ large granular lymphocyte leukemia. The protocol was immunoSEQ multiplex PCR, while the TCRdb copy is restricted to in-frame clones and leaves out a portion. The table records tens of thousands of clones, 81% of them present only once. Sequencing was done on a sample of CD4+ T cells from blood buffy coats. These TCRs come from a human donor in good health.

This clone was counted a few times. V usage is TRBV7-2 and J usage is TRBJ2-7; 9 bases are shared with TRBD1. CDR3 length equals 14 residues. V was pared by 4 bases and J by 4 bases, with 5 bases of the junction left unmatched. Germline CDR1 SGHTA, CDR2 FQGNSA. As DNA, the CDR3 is TGTGCCAGCAGCTCTACGACAGGGGGTTACGAGCAGTACTTC. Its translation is CASSSTTGGYEQYF.

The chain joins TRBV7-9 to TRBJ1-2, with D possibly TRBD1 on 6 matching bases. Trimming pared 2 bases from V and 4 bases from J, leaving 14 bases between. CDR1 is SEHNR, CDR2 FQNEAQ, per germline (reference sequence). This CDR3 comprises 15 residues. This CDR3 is CASSLPPVQGYGYTF. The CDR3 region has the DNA TGTGCCAGCAGCTTACCACCCGTACAGGGCTATGGCTACACCTTC.

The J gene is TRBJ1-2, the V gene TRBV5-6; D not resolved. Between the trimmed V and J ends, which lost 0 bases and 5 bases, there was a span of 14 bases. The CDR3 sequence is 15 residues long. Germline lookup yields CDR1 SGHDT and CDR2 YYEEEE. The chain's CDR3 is CASSLDASATYGYTF. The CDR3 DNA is TGTGCCAGCAGCTTGGATGCCTCCGCGACGTATGGCTACACCTTC.

CDR3 loop: CASSWTGNTEAFF. The CDR3 DNA sequence: TGTGCCAGCAGCTGGACGGGCAACACTGAAGCTTTCTTT. V gene TRBV7-6 combines with J gene TRBJ1-1; no reliable D call. Trimming left V 4 bases short and J 2 bases short, with 8 bases between. This CDR3 has 13 amino acids. Germline CDR1 SGHVS, CDR2 FNYEAQ.

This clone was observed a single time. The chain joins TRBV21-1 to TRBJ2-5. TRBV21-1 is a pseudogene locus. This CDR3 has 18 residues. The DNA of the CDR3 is TGTGCCAGCAGCAAAGAAAATATGGGTCCCAAAGTTGGGGAGACCCAGTACTTC. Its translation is CASSKENMGPKVGETQYF.

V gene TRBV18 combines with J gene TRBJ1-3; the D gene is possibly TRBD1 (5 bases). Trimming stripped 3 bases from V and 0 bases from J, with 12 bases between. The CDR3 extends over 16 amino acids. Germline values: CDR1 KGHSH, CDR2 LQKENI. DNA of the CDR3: TGTGCCAGCTCACCTTTAGGGGCCAGCTCTGGAAACACCATATATTTT. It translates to CASSPLGASSGNTIYF.

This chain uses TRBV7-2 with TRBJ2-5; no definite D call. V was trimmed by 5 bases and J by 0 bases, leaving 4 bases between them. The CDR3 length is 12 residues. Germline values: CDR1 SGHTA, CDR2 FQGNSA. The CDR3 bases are TGTGCCAGCAGCGCCTACCAAGAGACCCAGTACTTC. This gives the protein CASSAYQETQYF.

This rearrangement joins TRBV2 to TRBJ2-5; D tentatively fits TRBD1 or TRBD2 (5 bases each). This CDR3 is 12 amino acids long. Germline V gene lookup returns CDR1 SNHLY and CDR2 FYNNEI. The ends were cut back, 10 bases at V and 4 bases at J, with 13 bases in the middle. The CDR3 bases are TGTGCCATCGTCAGGGCGGGAGAGACCCAGTACTTC. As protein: CAIVRAGETQYF.

DNA for the CDR3: TGTGCCAGTAACGCGCTAGCGGGGGGGGAGCAGTTCTTC. It is translated as CASNALAGGEQFF. The chain has TRBV19 and TRBJ2-1, with 12 bases fitting TRBD2. Trimming removed 7 bases from V and 10 bases from J; junction bases left unmatched: 5. The germline CDR1 and CDR2 sequences are LNHDA and SQIVND (reference sequence). The CDR3 loop spans 13 amino acids.

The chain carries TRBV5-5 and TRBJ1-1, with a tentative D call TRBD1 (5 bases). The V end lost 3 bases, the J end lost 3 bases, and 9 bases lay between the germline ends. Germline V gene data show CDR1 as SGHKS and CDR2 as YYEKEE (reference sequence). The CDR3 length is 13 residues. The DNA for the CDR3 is TGTGCCAGCAGCTATCTGGGGGACACTGAAGCTTTCTTT. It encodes CASSYLGDTEAFF.

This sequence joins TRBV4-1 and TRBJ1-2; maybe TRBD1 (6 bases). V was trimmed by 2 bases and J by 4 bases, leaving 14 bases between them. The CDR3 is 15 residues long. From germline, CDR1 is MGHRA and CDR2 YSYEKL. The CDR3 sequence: CASSQKAQGSYGYTF. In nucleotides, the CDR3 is TGCGCCAGCAGCCAAAAGGCGCAGGGGAGCTATGGCTACACCTTC.

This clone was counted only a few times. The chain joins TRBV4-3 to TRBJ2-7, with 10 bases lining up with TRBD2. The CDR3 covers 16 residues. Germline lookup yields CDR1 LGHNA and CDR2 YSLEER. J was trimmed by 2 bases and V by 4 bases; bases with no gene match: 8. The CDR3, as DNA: TGCGCCAGCAGCCCCTCGTTCGGACTAGCGGCCTACGAGCAGTACTTC. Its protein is CASSPSFGLAAYEQYF.

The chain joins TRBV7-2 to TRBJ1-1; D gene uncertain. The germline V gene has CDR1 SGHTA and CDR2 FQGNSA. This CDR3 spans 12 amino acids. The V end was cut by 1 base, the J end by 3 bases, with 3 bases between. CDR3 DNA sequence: TGTGCCAGCAGCTTAGTTTACACTGAAGCTTTCTTT. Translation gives CASSLVYTEAFF.

The CDR3: CASSLLDRNYGYTF. The CDR3 DNA sequence: TGTGCCAGCAGCTTACTGGACAGGAACTATGGCTACACCTTC. The rearrangement links TRBV11-3 to TRBJ1-2; 7 bases agree with TRBD1. Trimming at V came to 2 bases and at J to 2 bases, leaving 2 bases not matched to a gene. This CDR3 comprises 14 residues. Germline CDR1 is SGHNT and CDR2 is YENEEA.

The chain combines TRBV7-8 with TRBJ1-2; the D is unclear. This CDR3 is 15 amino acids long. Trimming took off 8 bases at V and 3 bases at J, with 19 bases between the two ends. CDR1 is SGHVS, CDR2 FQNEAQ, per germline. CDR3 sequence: CASLRGVSRDYGYTF. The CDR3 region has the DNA TGTGCCAGCCTCCGAGGAGTTTCTAGGGACTATGGCTACACCTTC.

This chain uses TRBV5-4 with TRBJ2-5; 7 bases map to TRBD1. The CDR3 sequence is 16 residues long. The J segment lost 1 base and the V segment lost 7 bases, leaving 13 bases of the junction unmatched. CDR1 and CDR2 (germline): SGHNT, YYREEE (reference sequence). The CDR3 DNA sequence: TGTGCCAGCGGGTCGTGGGACAGAAGATCCCAAGAGACCCAGTACTTC. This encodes CASGSWDRRSQETQYF.

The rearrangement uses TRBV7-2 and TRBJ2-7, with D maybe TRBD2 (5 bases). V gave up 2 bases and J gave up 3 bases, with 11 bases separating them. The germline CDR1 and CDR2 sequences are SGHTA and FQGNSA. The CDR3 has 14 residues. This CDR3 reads CASSLSKRLYEQYF. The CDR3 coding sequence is TGTGCCAGCAGCTTAAGCAAGCGGCTCTACGAGCAGTACTTC.

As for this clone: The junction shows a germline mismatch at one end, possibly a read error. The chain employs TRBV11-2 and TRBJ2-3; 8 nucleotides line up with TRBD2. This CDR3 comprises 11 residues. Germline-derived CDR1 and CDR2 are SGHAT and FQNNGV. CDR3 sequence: CASSSTTSVNF. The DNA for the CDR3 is TGTGCCAGCAGCTCAACGACTAGCGTGAATTTT.

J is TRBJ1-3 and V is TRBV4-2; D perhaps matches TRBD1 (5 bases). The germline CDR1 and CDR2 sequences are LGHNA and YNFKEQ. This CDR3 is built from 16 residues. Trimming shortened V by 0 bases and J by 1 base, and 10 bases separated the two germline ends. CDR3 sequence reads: CASSQDPSGSGNTIYF. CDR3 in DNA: TGTGCCAGCAGCCAAGATCCGTCAGGGTCTGGAAACACCATATATTTT.

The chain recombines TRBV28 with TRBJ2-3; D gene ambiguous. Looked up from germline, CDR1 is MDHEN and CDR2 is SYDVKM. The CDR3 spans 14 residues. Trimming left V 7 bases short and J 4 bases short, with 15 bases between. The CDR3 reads CASTPRQTPDTQYF. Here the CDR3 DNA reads TGTGCCAGCACACCGCGCCAAACCCCAGATACGCAGTATTTT.

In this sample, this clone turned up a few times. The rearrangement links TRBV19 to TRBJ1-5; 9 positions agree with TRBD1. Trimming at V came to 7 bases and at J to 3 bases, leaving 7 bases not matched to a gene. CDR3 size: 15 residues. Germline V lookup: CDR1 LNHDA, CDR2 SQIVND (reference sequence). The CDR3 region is CASTLGQGNNQPQHF. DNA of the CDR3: TGTGCCAGTACTTTGGGACAGGGAAACAATCAGCCCCAGCATTTT.

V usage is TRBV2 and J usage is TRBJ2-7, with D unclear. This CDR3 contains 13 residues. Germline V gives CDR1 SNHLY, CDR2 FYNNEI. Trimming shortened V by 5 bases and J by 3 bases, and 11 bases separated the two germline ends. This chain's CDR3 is CASSRLEFYEQYV. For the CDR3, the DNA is TGTGCCAGCAGTAGACTGGAATTCTACGAGCAGTACGTC.

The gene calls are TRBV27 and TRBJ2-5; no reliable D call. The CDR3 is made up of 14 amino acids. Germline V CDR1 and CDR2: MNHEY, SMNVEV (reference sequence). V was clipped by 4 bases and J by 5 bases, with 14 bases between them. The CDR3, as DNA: TGTGCCAGCAGTTCCCCACTGCTTGCTGAGACCCAGTACTTC. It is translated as CASSSPLLAETQYF.

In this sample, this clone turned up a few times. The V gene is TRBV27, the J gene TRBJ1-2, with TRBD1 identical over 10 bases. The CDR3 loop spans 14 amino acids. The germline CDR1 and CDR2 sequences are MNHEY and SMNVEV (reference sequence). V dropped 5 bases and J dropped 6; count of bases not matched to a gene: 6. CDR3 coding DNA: TGTGCCAGCAGTAGACGGGACAGGGGCCATGGCTACACCTTC. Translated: CASSRRDRGHGYTF.

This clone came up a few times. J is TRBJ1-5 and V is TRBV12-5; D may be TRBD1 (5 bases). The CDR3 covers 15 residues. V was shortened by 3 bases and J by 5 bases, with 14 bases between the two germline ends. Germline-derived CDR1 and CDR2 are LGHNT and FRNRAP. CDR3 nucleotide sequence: TGTGCTAGTGGTTTCTCTTCAGGGTACTATCAGCCCCAGCATTTT. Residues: CASGFSSGYYQPQHF.

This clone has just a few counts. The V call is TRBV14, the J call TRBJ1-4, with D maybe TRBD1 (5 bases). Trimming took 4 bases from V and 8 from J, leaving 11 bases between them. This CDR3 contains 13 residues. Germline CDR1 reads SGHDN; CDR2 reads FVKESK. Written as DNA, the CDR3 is TGTGCCAGCAGCCCCCGGGGGTACGAAAAACTGTTTTTT. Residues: CASSPRGYEKLFF.

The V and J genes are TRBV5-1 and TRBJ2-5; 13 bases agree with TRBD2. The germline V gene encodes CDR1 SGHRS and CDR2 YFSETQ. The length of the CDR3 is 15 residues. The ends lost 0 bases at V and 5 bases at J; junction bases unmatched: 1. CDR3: CASSLELAGGETQYF. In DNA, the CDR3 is TGCGCCAGCAGCTTGGAACTAGCGGGAGGGGAGACCCAGTACTTC.

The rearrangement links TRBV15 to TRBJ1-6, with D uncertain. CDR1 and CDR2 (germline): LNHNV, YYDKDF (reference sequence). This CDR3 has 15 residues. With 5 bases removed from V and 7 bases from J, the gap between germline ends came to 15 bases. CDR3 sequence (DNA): TGTGCCACCAGCCTTAAGAGGCGGTTAAATTCACCCCTCCACTTT. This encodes CATSLKRRLNSPLHF.